This T cell receptor beta chain originates from a study of human T cells and chemical hapten exposure (dated by TCRdb to 2020 to 2022). Broadly, across the study: For sensitization, 2% DPC in acetone was applied to a roughly 2 cm by roughly 2 cm area of upper inner arm skin. Weekly therapeutic DPC doses were additionally applied to the scalp of patients throughout the roughly 23-week study period. Patch tests used Finn chambers with 0.01% DPC on the upper back, scored after 6 days by International Contact Dermatitis Research Group standards. Alopecia areata with under or over 50% scalp involvement, alopecia totalis and alopecia universalis were represented in the patient cohort, which was mostly female. Libraries were pooled for sequencing, and variation in per-sample TCR yields was attributed mainly to small differences in library volumes within the pool. Peripheral blood TCR repertoire changes were tracked in vivo in alopecia patients during primary and secondary sensitization to the hapten diphenylcyclopropenone (DPC). Blood samples were taken from patients before sensitization (week 0) and at 2, 6 and about 24 weeks after DPC sensitization. Under 30 alopecia patients gave blood for TCR sequencing at one to four time points (pre-sensitization, 2, 6 and 24 weeks). The study at large found these results: Significantly more large CDR3 similarity clusters were formed by expanded TCRs than by pre-sensitization or healthy control sets, consistent with antigen-driven responses. Repeated subsampling changed both the strength of the expansion versus patch-test correlation and the threshold at which that correlation became significant. No change with DPC sensitization was found in the number of TCRs above 1 in 1000 frequency, and no evidence of global repertoire structure alterations was found. Alopecia, a presumed autoimmune disease, was present in all patients, so the immune response of the patients might differ from that of healthy individuals. The number of PT1 expanded TCRs positively correlated with patch test score, significant at thresholds 8, 16 and 32 but not 4.

This clonotype was observed at least ten times. Its antigen is not yet known. No clone much larger than this one lies a single base away; base qualities are absent. Libraries were prepared through RACE. This sample was sequenced with a NextSeq 500. Library preparation attached unique molecular identifiers to individual cDNA molecules for quantitative, reproducible TCR counting. From each blood RNA sample, both TCR alpha and TCR beta chains were sequenced. As for the authors' bioinformatics: A median of about 100,000 TCRs per sample was observed, with a range of about 20,000 to 750,000. The Decombinator software suite was used to annotate the V, J and CDR3 of the TCR reads. For PS versus PT1 abundance plots, all samples were subsampled to the same number of TCRs (28,000). Expanded TCRs were defined as absent before sensitization and observed at least eight times at the 2-week time point. In-frame beta chains were kept once TCRdb had trimmed the public reads at Q25 with fastp and called clones with MiXCR. Each CDR3 protein gets just one entry, which takes the most common genes and DNA from the rows behind it. These V and J calls are TCRdb output, not the study's own analysis. Across this sample there are a few hundred thousand distinct CDR3 sequences, with about 6.3% seen only once. The biggest ten clones account for 4.5% to 6% of the sample.

The time point label here, explained by the study, means: patch test 2, 6 weeks after DPC sensitization. Interpreted using the paper, the treatment or condition label stands for: therapeutic diphenylcyclopropenone sensitization with weekly scalp DPC. At each patch-test visit, blood was drawn before the patch test was applied. To be eligible, patients had to be aged 18 to 70, diagnosed with alopecia and judged suitable for DPC therapy, while pregnant patients were excluded. Total RNA was extracted from unfractionated whole blood that had been collected in Tempus Blood RNA tubes. CDR1 is given as SGHTA and CDR2 as FQGNSA, both from the germline V gene. Spanning cysteine to phenylalanine, the CDR3 consists of 14 amino acids. Only the CDR3 portion is preserved as DNA: 42 bases, with reading frame beginning at the first base. The junction shows trimming of 5 bases on V and 0 bases on J, plus 8 bases between the germline ends.

This receptor was obtained from a woman aged 18-29 years with alopecia areata. Some clones in this sample may be carry-over from other donors' samples. The input for sequencing was whole blood, taken in connection with sensitization to the hapten diphenylcyclopropenone (DPC). Rearrangement joined TRBV7-2 to TRBJ1-5, with the D segment identity uncertain. The sequenced DNA is TGTGCCAGCAGCCGACTGAATAGCAATCAGCCCCAGCATTTT. It codes for CASSRLNSNQPQHF.